The text below deals with one T cell receptor (beta chain). This clonotype has a handful of counts. Its specific antigen is unknown. Qualities for individual bases were not recorded, and no much larger clone is one base off. Relative to germline, V is missing 1 base and J is missing 6 bases, with 5 bases of the junction outside any gene match. From cysteine to phenylalanine, the CDR3 is 14 amino acids long. The entry retains the CDR3 DNA only, 42 bases that are in frame from base 1. CDR1 and CDR2 were assigned from the germline V gene as SGHDN and FVKESK. Six healthy women forming three monozygous twin pairs were used as donors. All three twin pairs had been reared together, and it was thought likely that the same infectious agents and vaccines had been met by these twin pairs. TCR cDNA libraries were prepared from RNA that was isolated from peripheral blood mononuclear cells. This entry comes from a study of identical twins' blood T cells (dated by TCRdb to between 2011 and 2013). Regarding the research as a whole: Roughly 50 million Illumina reads were obtained across some twelve libraries, comprising six alpha-chain and six beta-chain libraries. TCR alpha and beta chain repertoires of three pairs of monozygous twins were compared using next-generation sequencing to assess genetic influence on repertoire formation.

Library generation was performed with 5' RACE. The reads were generated on an Illumina Genome Analyzer IIx. The RNA-based TCR cDNA libraries were made using a previously described protocol that was modified in several ways. To prevent cross-contamination, sample-specific barcodes were introduced on both ends of each TCR cDNA library during cDNA synthesis and amplification. As for how the authors treated the data: Each library contained roughly 2.2 to 4 million CDR3-containing reads, and somewhere between about 85,000 and nearly 500,000 clonotypes were identified for each individual. After reads with improper barcode index combinations were thrown out, a cloneset for each library was built using the MiTCR software. While assembling CDR3 clonotypes, MiTCR corrected PCR and sequencing errors and either filtered or rescued low-quality reads. Artificial out-of-frame clonotypes were removed by being mapped to in-frame sequences, with one indel in the CDR3 allowed. Similarity of V and J gene usage between donors was measured as Jensen-Shannon divergence divided by mean entropy. TCRdb reprocessed the public reads (quality trimming at Q25 with fastp, clone calling with MiXCR) and kept in-frame beta chains. CDR3 protein duplicates are merged, each entry listing the most common genes and DNA. TCRdb, rather than the study authors, made the V and J calls. Within this sample are 400,000 or so distinct CDR3 sequences, with 28% of them counted one time only. Of the sample, about 6% is held by the ten largest clones.

General findings and caveats noted by the study authors: Because the twins were reared together, environmental influences could not be ruled out as the explanation for twin similarity. Twin pairs were reported to be markedly more alike in V gene usage than unrelated donors were, even when looking at non-selected out-of-frame TCRbeta clonotypes. Looking at the most abundant TCRbeta clonotypes, every donor had more CDR3 sequences in common with her twin than with unrelated donors. Validation by independent studies was stated to be required for the proposed role of the TCRalpha J segment in MHC recognition during thymic selection. How many CDR3 clonotypes two donors shared depended mainly on the product of their cloneset sizes, and the twins did not clearly stray from this trend.

Recombination connected TRBV14 to TRBJ2-7, with TRBD1 matching 8 junction bases. The sequencing sample was made of PBMCs. The sequence was collected from a woman aged 18 to 55 in good health. The CDR3 reads CASSQGDTGGEQYF. The DNA sequence is TGTGCCAGCAGCCAAGGCGACACAGGGGGCGAGCAGTACTTC.